A single sample is the source of the 2 T cell receptor beta chains below, sequenced in a study of regulatory T cells in long-lasting Graves disease. The sample's time point: persistent/refractory GD, antithyroid drugs over 5 years with positive TRAb. Extracted RNA from PBMCs served as the source of the TCR library. To make TCR beta libraries, researchers used iRepertoire HTBI primers and Arm-PCR of CDR3 regions. TCRdb used MiXCR to reprocess the multiplex PCR reads, holding one entry per CDR3 protein. This table holds roughly 500,000 distinct CDR3 sequences, around a fifth found once. The material sequenced was peripheral blood mononuclear cells (PBMCs), taken when the disease was refractory, from a patient treated with antithyroid drugs. These TCRs come from a female donor with Graves disease.

This clonotype has ten or more counts. J is TRBJ1-1 and V is TRBV7-2, with D unresolved. V was trimmed by 3 bases and J by 3 bases, leaving 8 bases between them. The CDR3 has 13 residues. CDR1 SGHTA and CDR2 FQGNSA come from the germline V gene. This CDR3 is CASSFARDTEAFF. Written as DNA, the CDR3 is TGTGCCAGCAGCTTTGCACGGGACACTGAAGCTTTCTTT. Using reference TRBV7-2 and TRBJ1-1 for the parts outside the CDR3, the full variable domain is GAGVSQSPSNKVTEKGKDVELRCDPISGHTALYWYRQSLGQGLEFLIYFQGNSAPDKSGLPSDRFSAERTGGSVSTLTIQRTQQEDSAVYLCASSFARDTEAFFGQGTRLTVV.

The chain recombines TRBV30 with TRBJ1-5; D unresolved. The germline CDR1 and CDR2 sequences are GTSNPN and SVGIG (reference sequence). The CDR3 is made up of 11 amino acids. With 0 bases removed from V and 12 bases from J, the gap between germline ends came to 9 bases. In DNA, the CDR3 is TGTGCCTGGAGTGTAGGGCAGGACCAGCATTTT. Encoded protein: CAWSVGQDQHF.